The source of this T cell receptor beta chain is a study of control samples from healthy donors and cancer patients. The repertoire was sequenced with immunoSEQ multiplex PCR; TCRdb's copy has only in-frame clones and lacks some. The sample lists over 150,000 clones; more than 85% were seen once. Germline CDR1 and CDR2: LGHNA and YNFKEQ. V lost 4 bases to trimming and J lost 6 bases; unmatched junction nucleotides: 22. This CDR3 comprises 22 residues. This clonotype was obtained from a woman aged 40 to 50 in good health. This chain links TRBV4-2 with TRBJ2-3, with 16 bases aligning to TRBD2. Sequenced input: blood. In nucleotides, the CDR3 is TGTGCCAGCAGCCCTGCGGGAAGGGCCGGGACTAGCGGGGGGGCGGGTCTTGATACGCAGTATTTT. Encoded protein: CASSPAGRAGTSGGAGLDTQYF.